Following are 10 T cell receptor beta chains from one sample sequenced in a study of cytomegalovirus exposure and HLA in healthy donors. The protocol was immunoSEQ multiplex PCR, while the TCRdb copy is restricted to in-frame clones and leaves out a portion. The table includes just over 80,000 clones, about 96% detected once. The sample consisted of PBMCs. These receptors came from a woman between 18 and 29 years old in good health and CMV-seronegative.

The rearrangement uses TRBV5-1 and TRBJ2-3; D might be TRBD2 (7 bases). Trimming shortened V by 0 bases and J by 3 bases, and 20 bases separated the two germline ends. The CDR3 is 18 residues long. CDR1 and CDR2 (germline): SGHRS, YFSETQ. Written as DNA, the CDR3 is TGCGCCAGCAGCTTGGGGGGGGGCGCGCCATTTTCGACAGATACGCAGTATTTT. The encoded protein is CASSLGGGAPFSTDTQYF.

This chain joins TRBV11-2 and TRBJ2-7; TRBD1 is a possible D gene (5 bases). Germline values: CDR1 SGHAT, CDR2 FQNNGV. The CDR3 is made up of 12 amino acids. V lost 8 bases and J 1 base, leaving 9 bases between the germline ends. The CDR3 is CASRDSSYEQYF. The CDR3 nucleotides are TGTGCCAGCCGCGACAGTTCCTACGAGCAGTACTTC.

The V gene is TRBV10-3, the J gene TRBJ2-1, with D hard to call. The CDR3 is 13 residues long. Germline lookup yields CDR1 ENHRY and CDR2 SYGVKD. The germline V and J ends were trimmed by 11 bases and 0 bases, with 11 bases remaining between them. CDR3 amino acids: CAAARSSYNEQFF. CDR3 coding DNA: TGTGCCGCTGCTCGGAGCTCCTACAATGAGCAGTTCTTC.

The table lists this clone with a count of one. In DNA, the CDR3 is TGTGCCAGCAGCTTCGGACTAGCGGGAGGGCCTTCGCAGTACTTC. This translates into CASSFGLAGGPSQYF. The chain carries TRBV7-9 and TRBJ2-7; 15 bases are a match to TRBD2. Trimming cost V 3 bases and J 9 bases; bases outside gene matches: 6. The germline gives CDR1 SEHNR, CDR2 FQNEAQ (reference sequence). The CDR3 spans 15 residues.

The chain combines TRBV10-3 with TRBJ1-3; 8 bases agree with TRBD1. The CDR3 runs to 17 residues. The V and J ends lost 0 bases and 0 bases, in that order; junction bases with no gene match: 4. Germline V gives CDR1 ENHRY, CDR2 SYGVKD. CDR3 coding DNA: TGTGCCATCAGTGAGTCGACAGGGGCTAACTCTGGAAACACCATATATTTT. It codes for CAISESTGANSGNTIYF.

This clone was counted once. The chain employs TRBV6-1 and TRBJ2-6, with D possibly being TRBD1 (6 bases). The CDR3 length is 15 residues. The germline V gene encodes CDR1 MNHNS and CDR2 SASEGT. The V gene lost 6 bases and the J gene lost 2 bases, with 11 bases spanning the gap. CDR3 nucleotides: TGTGCCAGCAGGCCGGGGACAACTGGGGCCAACGTCCTGACTTTC. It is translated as CASRPGTTGANVLTF.

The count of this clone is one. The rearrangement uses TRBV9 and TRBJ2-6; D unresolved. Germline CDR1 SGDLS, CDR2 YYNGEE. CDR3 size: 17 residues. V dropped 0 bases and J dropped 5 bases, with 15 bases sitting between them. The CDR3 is CASSVDFQFPRANVLTF. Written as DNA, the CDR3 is TGTGCCAGCAGCGTAGATTTTCAATTCCCCAGGGCCAACGTCCTGACTTTC.

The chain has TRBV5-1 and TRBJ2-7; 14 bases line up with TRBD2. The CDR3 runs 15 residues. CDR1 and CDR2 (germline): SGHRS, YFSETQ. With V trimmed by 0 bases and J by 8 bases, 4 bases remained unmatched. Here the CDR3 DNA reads TGCGCCAGCAGCTTGGAGACTAGCGGGAGGGAAAAGCAGTACTTC. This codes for CASSLETSGREKQYF.

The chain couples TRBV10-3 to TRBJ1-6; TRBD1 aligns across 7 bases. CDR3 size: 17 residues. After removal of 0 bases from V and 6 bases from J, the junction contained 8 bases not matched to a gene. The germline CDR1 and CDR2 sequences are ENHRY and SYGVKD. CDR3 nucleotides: TGTGCCATCAGTGAGTCTCCGCCGACAGGGAGTAATTCACCCCTCCACTTT. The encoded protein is CAISESPPTGSNSPLHF.

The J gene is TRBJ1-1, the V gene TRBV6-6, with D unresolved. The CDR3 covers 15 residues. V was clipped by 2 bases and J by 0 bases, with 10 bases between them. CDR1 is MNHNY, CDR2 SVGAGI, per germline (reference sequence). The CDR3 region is CASSYLSGMNTEAFF. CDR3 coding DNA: TGTGCCAGCAGTTACCTCTCGGGAATGAACACTGAAGCTTTCTTT.